Here is one T cell receptor beta chain with its context. Its specificity is not known. V dropped 4 bases and J dropped 3; count of bases not matched to a gene: 5. Germline CDR1 KGHDR, CDR2 SFDVKD. The CDR3 spans 16 residues. Isolating PBMCs gave at least 6 million of these cells per sample. A J-beta primer mix and a sample-barcoded 5' primer were used in a second PCR of roughly 6 to 11 cycles. TCRdb independently ran MiXCR on the 5' RACE reads; one entry per CDR3 protein. The sample shows about 640,000 distinct CDR3 sequences, around three fifths of them seen only once. This entry belongs to a study of blood T cells in healthy people across ages. Study-wide points: Among T cells, TCR beta diversity per million cells dropped roughly linearly as age rose. Naive CD4+ cell counts and diversity both ran higher in long-lived than in aged donors.

Material: blood. The chain carries TRBV24-1 and TRBJ2-2; 9 positions agree with TRBD1. This sequence was found in a man aged 60 to 75 in good health. The CDR3 here is CATSDQGQGDTGELFF. The CDR3 region has the DNA TGTGCCACCAGTGACCAGGGACAGGGTGACACCGGGGAGCTGTTTTTT.